This T cell receptor beta chain derives from a study of a mutant IDH1 vaccine in newly diagnosed glioma. Concerning this clone itself: The antigen is undetermined.

The method was immunoSEQ multiplex PCR; TCRdb's version includes in-frame clones alone and lacks a portion of them. This table has tens of thousands of clones, 84% appearing once. Specified time point: week 23, last vaccination. Mutant IDH1 20-mer peptide, at 300 ug, made up each vaccine dose, with topical imiquimod. Trimming stripped 3 bases from V and 10 bases from J, with 12 bases between. In germline, CDR1 is MNHEY, CDR2 SMNVEV (reference sequence). The CDR3 consists of 13 residues. This material consisted of PBMCs, taken from a glioma patient whose treatment included an IDH1 peptide vaccine. This chain uses TRBV27 with TRBJ1-4, with D possibly being TRBD1 (5 bases). This clonotype was obtained from a man younger than 35 with glioma. As DNA, the CDR3 is TGTGCCAGCAGTTTGGGGGTATTTTCAAAACTGTTTTTT. This codes for CASSLGVFSKLFF.